The 26 T cell receptor beta chains reported below all come from one sample, sequenced in a study of T cells in Graves' hyperthyroidism and ophthalmopathy. The CDR3 regions of TCR beta were amplified from RNA transcripts. The TCR CDR3 was amplified in a first-round RT-PCR using the HTBI primer set. Each CDR3 protein gets one entry after TCRdb re-called the multiplex PCR reads with MiXCR. This table has about 500,000 distinct CDR3 sequences, roughly 15% appearing once. Sequencing was done on a sample of blood. These receptors originate from a woman aged 25 to 39 with Graves' ophthalmopathy.

The rearrangement links TRBV24-1 to TRBJ2-3, with D maybe TRBD2 (6 bases). V was clipped by 1 base and J by 4 bases, with 17 bases between them. The CDR3 covers 17 residues. In germline, CDR1 is KGHDR, CDR2 SFDVKD. This CDR3 reads CATSDFSVRTGADTQYF. CDR3 bases: TGTGCCACCAGTGATTTTTCAGTGAGGACGGGAGCAGATACGCAGTATTTT.

The rearrangement links TRBV5-1 to TRBJ2-5; D ambiguous. CDR3 length equals 14 residues. CDR1 and CDR2 from the germline V gene are SGHRS and YFSETQ. Trimming took off 5 bases at V and 1 base at J, with 12 bases between the two ends. In nucleotides, the CDR3 is TGCGCCAGCAGGGGCGGATCCCCCCAAGAGACCCAGTACTTC. Its translation is CASRGGSPQETQYF.

This clonotype was observed at least ten times. CDR3: CASSPSRGRGANVLTF. The CDR3 DNA sequence: TGTGCCAGCTCACCTTCCCGGGGGCGTGGGGCCAACGTCCTGACTTTC. This chain joins TRBV18 and TRBJ2-6, with D perhaps assigned TRBD1 or TRBD2 (6 bases each). The V gene's germline CDR1 is KGHSH and CDR2 LQKENI. Trimming left V 3 bases short and J 3 bases short, with 12 bases between. The CDR3 loop spans 16 amino acids.

There are a few counts of this clonotype. The DNA of the CDR3 is TGTGCCAGCAGCCCAAACCAGATTCTCCGCCTGGAGGCTTTCTTT. It yields the protein CASSPNQILRLEAFF. The gene calls are TRBV4-2 and TRBJ1-1; D gene unclear. This CDR3 is 15 amino acids long. V was pared by 4 bases and J by 11 bases, with 23 bases between. CDR1 is LGHNA and CDR2 is YNFKEQ in the germline V gene.

Of note for this clonotype: A clone one base away is much larger, so this may be a read error. This chain uses TRBV28 with TRBJ2-1, with D perhaps TRBD2 (5 bases). CDR3 length: 13 amino acids. Germline V gene lookup returns CDR1 MDHEN and CDR2 SYDVKM. V was clipped by 2 bases and J by 12 bases, with 14 bases between them. The CDR3 is CASSLDVRSGQFF. The CDR3 DNA reads TGTGCCAGCAGTTTAGATGTAAGGAGCGGGCAGTTCTTC.

This clonotype occurred a few times. The CDR3 is CSVLHRGISYNEQFF. CDR3 bases: TGCAGTGTACTTCATAGGGGGATTTCCTACAATGAGCAGTTCTTC. The chain links TRBV20-1 to TRBJ2-1; D may be TRBD1 (6 bases). The germline CDR1 and CDR2 sequences are DFQATT and SNEGSKA (reference sequence). The germline V and J ends were trimmed by 7 bases and 1 base, with 17 bases remaining between them. There are 15 residues in the CDR3.

CDR3 in DNA: TGTGCCAGCAGCCCTGGGGGCTCGGGAGAGCCCGGGGAGCTGTTTTTT. Its translation: CASSPGGSGEPGELFF. The chain couples TRBV13 to TRBJ2-2, with D perhaps given as TRBD1 or TRBD2 (6 bases each). The CDR3 consists of 16 residues. V lost 5 bases to trimming and J lost 6 bases, with 19 bases between them. The germline gives CDR1 PRHDT, CDR2 FYEKMQ (reference sequence).

The sample holds many counts of this clonotype. This chain joins TRBV5-6 and TRBJ2-7; 9 bases agree with TRBD2. V shed 4 bases, J shed 4 bases, and the junction held 9 bases outside the gene matches. The V gene's germline CDR1 is SGHDT and CDR2 YYEEEE. The CDR3 totals 15 residues. The chain's CDR3 is CASSGRTSALYEQYF. CDR3 sequence (DNA): TGTGCCAGCAGCGGCCGGACTAGCGCCCTATACGAGCAGTACTTC.

The chain combines TRBV2 with TRBJ2-1, with TRBD1 as a possible D gene (6 bases). This CDR3 spans 16 amino acids. The germline gives CDR1 SNHLY, CDR2 FYNNEI. Between the trimmed V and J ends, which lost 0 bases and 8 bases, there was a span of 17 bases. The CDR3 loop reads CASSEAQAGAGDEQFF. The DNA of the CDR3 is TGTGCCAGCAGTGAAGCGCAGGCAGGGGCCGGCGATGAGCAGTTCTTC.

This clonotype has at least ten counts. The chain joins TRBV28 to TRBJ1-1; TRBD1 matches 8 bases. Germline V lookup: CDR1 MDHEN, CDR2 SYDVKM. CDR3 size: 16 residues. Germline trimming cut 6 bases from V and 0 bases from J; bases unmatched to any gene: 9. The DNA for the CDR3 is TGTGCCAGCAGCAAATACCGGACAGGGATGAACACTGAAGCTTTCTTT. Its translation: CASSKYRTGMNTEAFF.

V gene TRBV7-3 combines with J gene TRBJ2-2; weak D call: TRBD1 (6 bases). Germline CDR1 reads SGHTA; CDR2 reads FQGTGA. The CDR3 is made up of 16 amino acids. V was pared by 1 base and J by 6 bases, with 15 bases between. The CDR3 is CASSLIPDRHPGELFF. CDR3 bases: TGTGCCAGCAGCTTAATTCCGGACAGACACCCCGGGGAGCTGTTTTTT.

This clonotype was found many times. The chain is built from TRBV3-1 and TRBJ1-2; D is undetermined. CDR1 LGHDT and CDR2 YNNKEL come from the germline V gene (reference sequence). This CDR3 has 14 residues. Trimming left V 4 bases short and J 5 bases short, with 14 bases between. The CDR3 region has the DNA TGTGCCAGCAGCCGCCAAGGCAGTCGTTATGGCTACACCTTC. This encodes CASSRQGSRYGYTF.

The table lists this clonotype with many counts. The V and J genes are TRBV5-6 and TRBJ2-3; perhaps TRBD2 as D (7 bases). With 6 bases removed from V and 2 bases from J, the gap between germline ends came to 19 bases. The CDR3 runs 16 residues. Germline lookup yields CDR1 SGHDT and CDR2 YYEEEE. Here the CDR3 DNA reads TGTGCCAGCATAGGGGGGGCCGCGGTTCCCACAGATACGCAGTATTTT. It encodes CASIGGAAVPTDTQYF.

This clonotype occurred many times. The chain carries TRBV2 and TRBJ2-1; D call uncertain. The ends were cut back, 6 bases at V and 4 bases at J, with 16 bases in the middle. CDR1 and CDR2 from the germline V gene are SNHLY and FYNNEI. The CDR3 is made up of 15 amino acids. CDR3 in amino acids: CASRGATTRYNEQFF. The DNA of the CDR3 is TGTGCCAGCAGAGGAGCCACCACCAGGTACAATGAGCAGTTCTTC. Drawing the rest from reference TRBV2 and TRBJ2-1, the complete variable domain is EPEVTQTPSHQVTQMGQEVILRCVPISNHLYFYWYRQILGQKVEFLVSFYNNEISEKSEIFDDQFSVERPDGSNFTLKIRSTKLEDSAMYFCASRGATTRYNEQFFGPGTRLTVL.

Remarks on this clonotype: A much bigger clone sits one base away, suggesting this may be a read error. The rearrangement joins TRBV11-2 to TRBJ1-1; the D is unclear. CDR1 is SGHAT, CDR2 FQNNGV, per germline. This CDR3 has 12 amino acids. CDR3: CAGRVALGKAFF. CDR3 DNA sequence: TGTGCCGGCAGAGTGGCCTTGGGAAAAGCTTTCTTT.

The chain uses TRBV19 and TRBJ1-6, with TRBD1 identical over 10 bases. The trim removed 7 bases at V and 13 bases at J, leaving 13 bases unmatched. This CDR3 contains 15 residues. CDR1 LNHDA and CDR2 SQIVND come from the germline V gene (reference sequence). For the CDR3, the DNA is TGTGCCAGTATGGCCCGGGACAGGGGTTATCAGCCCCTCCACTTT. Its translation is CASMARDRGYQPLHF. The variable domain in full, with the rest retrieved from reference TRBV19 and TRBJ1-6, is DGGITQSPKYLFRKEGQNVTLSCEQNLNHDAMYWYRQDPGQGLRLIYYSQIVNDFQKGDIAEGYSVSREKKESFPLTVTSAQKNPTAFYLCASMARDRGYQPLHFGNGTRLTVT.

Many counts were recorded for this clonotype. The rearrangement links TRBV7-2 to TRBJ1-4; D is uncertain. Germline V gene data show CDR1 as SGHTA and CDR2 as FQGNSA. Trimming left V 0 bases short and J 0 bases short, with 5 bases between. This CDR3 spans 15 amino acids. Written as DNA, the CDR3 is TGTGCCAGCAGCTTAGCGAAAACAACTAATGAAAAACTGTTTTTT. Its translation is CASSLAKTTNEKLFF.

This clonotype came up many times. This rearrangement joins TRBV28 to TRBJ2-7, with 8 positions matching TRBD2. Germline assignment: CDR1 MDHEN and CDR2 SYDVKM. The CDR3 extends over 15 amino acids. Trimming cost V 3 bases and J 3 bases; bases outside gene matches: 7. The CDR3 sequence: CASSFGGASNYEQYF. DNA of the CDR3: TGTGCCAGCAGTTTCGGGGGGGCCTCGAACTACGAGCAGTACTTC.

This clonotype showed up many times. This chain links TRBV7-2 with TRBJ1-1, with D possibly TRBD1 on 5 matching bases. The CDR3 loop spans 15 amino acids. From germline, CDR1 is SGHTA and CDR2 FQGNSA. V lost 3 bases and J lost 6, with 17 bases in between. In DNA form, the CDR3 reads TGTGCCAGCAGCTTGCAGGGTTCTTCGTTGGCTGAAGCTTTCTTT. Amino acid sequence: CASSLQGSSLAEAFF.

This clonotype was picked up many times. V usage is TRBV2 and J usage is TRBJ2-3, with D unclear. Germline V gene sequence: CDR1 SNHLY, CDR2 FYNNEI. V lost 5 bases and J 0 bases, leaving 15 bases between the germline ends. This CDR3 is built from 16 residues. The CDR3, as DNA: TGTGCCAGCAGTCTCTCGCACATATCTAGCACAGATACGCAGTATTTT. This encodes CASSLSHISSTDTQYF.

The CDR3 bases are TGTGCCAGCAGCTTTGGACAGAGCATCAATGAGCAGTTCTTC. Translated, it gives CASSFGQSINEQFF. The chain links TRBV9 to TRBJ2-1; D might be TRBD1 (6 bases). The CDR3 runs to 14 residues. The germline V gene has CDR1 SGDLS and CDR2 YYNGEE. Trimming took 4 bases from V and 6 from J, leaving 14 bases between them. The complete variable domain, with remaining parts taken from reference TRBV9 and TRBJ2-1, reads DSGVTQTPKHLITATGQRVTLRCSPRSGDLSVYWYQQSLDQGLQFLIQYYNGEERAKGNILERFSAQQFPDLHSELNLSSLELGDSALYFCASSFGQSINEQFFGPGTRLTVL.

The chain joins TRBV27 to TRBJ2-1; 12 nucleotides agree with TRBD2. V was pared by 5 bases and J by 7 bases, with 9 bases of the junction left unmatched. The germline CDR1 and CDR2 sequences are MNHEY and SMNVEV (reference sequence). The CDR3 length is 16 residues. The CDR3 coding sequence is TGTGCCAGCAGTCCCGCGACTAGCGGGAGTCCGAATGAGCAGTTCTTC. Translating gives CASSPATSGSPNEQFF.

At least ten counts were recorded for this clonotype. CDR3: CASSFSEEQYF. The CDR3, as DNA: TGTGCCAGCAGTTTCTCCGAGGAGCAGTACTTC. The J gene is TRBJ2-7, the V gene TRBV28, with D unresolved. There are 11 residues in the CDR3. V lost 3 bases and J 7 bases, leaving 7 bases between the germline ends. Germline V gene sequence: CDR1 MDHEN, CDR2 SYDVKM.

Notes on this clonotype: A much larger clone is a single base away; this may be a read error. V usage is TRBV6-2 or TRBV6-3 and J usage is TRBJ2-7, with 9 bases matching TRBD1. The CDR3 has 15 amino acids. The J segment lost 1 base and the V segment lost 8 bases, leaving 9 bases of the junction unmatched. CDR1 is MNHEY and CDR2 is SVGEGT in the germline V gene. In DNA, the CDR3 is TGTGCCAGCGCTCCCACAGGGGGCTCGTCCTACGAGCAGTACTTC. Translating gives CASAPTGGSSYEQYF.

This clonotype was seen at least ten times. This sequence joins TRBV28 and TRBJ1-2; 7 bases map to TRBD1. The CDR3 runs 15 residues. CDR1 MDHEN and CDR2 SYDVKM come from the germline V gene. V lost 1 base and J lost 4; bases outside the gene matches: 6. The CDR3 loop is CASSLSGGVLYGYTF. In DNA form, the CDR3 reads TGTGCCAGCAGTTTATCAGGGGGTGTCCTCTATGGCTACACCTTC.

This clonotype was picked up many times. The chain combines TRBV27 with TRBJ2-7, with TRBD1 as a possible D gene (5 bases). Germline-derived CDR1 and CDR2 are MNHEY and SMNVEV (reference sequence). This CDR3 comprises 14 residues. Trimming took 3 bases from V and 2 from J, leaving 11 bases between them. The CDR3 reads CASSFQGRAYEQYF. Here the CDR3 DNA reads TGTGCCAGCAGTTTTCAGGGCAGGGCCTACGAGCAGTACTTC.